A single sample is the source of the 16 T cell receptor beta chains below, sequenced in a study of T cells after yellow fever vaccination. MiXCR, applied by TCRdb to the 5' RACE reads, yields one record per CDR3 protein. The sample has about 170,000 distinct CDR3 sequences, roughly 9.6% seen once. Sequences were derived from CD8+ T cells sorted from PBMCs, sampled 15 days after the yellow fever booster vaccination. Receptor source: a man younger than 30 who received the YFV17D yellow fever vaccine.

The CDR3 here is CASSAEGAVGQTQYF. DNA of the CDR3: TGTGCCAGCAGCGCCGAAGGGGCCGTTGGGCAGACCCAGTACTTC. V is TRBV9 and J is TRBJ2-5; D might be TRBD1 (5 bases). Trimming shortened V by 3 bases and J by 6 bases, and 18 bases separated the two germline ends. The CDR3 is 15 residues long. Looked up from germline, CDR1 is SGDLS and CDR2 is YYNGEE.

This clonotype was counted a few times. The genes are TRBV20-1 and TRBJ2-5; D perhaps matches TRBD2 (6 bases). The CDR3 runs to 11 residues. CDR1 and CDR2 from the germline V gene are DFQATT and SNEGSKA (reference sequence). Trimming removed 6 bases from V and 5 bases from J, with 10 bases in between. The CDR3 loop reads CSAAGGETQYF. The DNA for the CDR3 is TGCAGTGCAGCGGGCGGGGAGACCCAGTACTTC.

The chain combines TRBV7-9 with TRBJ2-3; 8 bases are a match to TRBD2. Germline V gene sequence: CDR1 SEHNR, CDR2 FQNEAQ (reference sequence). With 6 bases clipped from V and 9 bases from J, the junction kept 5 bases outside the gene matches. This CDR3 spans 12 amino acids. The CDR3 DNA reads as TGTGCCAGCAGTAATAGCGGGGCCACGCAGTATTTT. Its translation: CASSNSGATQYF.

This clonotype was seen only a few times. The chain recombines TRBV4-3 with TRBJ2-4; D could derive from TRBD1 or TRBD2 (5 bases each). The CDR3 length is 17 residues. Germline CDR1 reads LGHNA; CDR2 reads YSLEER. Trimming left V 1 base short and J 2 bases short, with 15 bases between. The CDR3 protein is CASSQGGWRTSKNIQYF. Here the CDR3 DNA reads TGCGCCAGCAGCCAAGGGGGGTGGAGGACCTCCAAAAACATTCAGTACTTC.

V and J are TRBV7-9 and TRBJ2-4; D gene uncertain. The V end was cut by 1 base, the J end by 0 bases, with 10 bases between. CDR1 is SEHNR and CDR2 is FQNEAQ in the germline V gene (reference sequence). This CDR3 spans 16 amino acids. CDR3 nucleotides: TGTGCCAGCAGCTTAGGCGAAGGTTCAGCCAAAAACATTCAGTACTTC. Protein product: CASSLGEGSAKNIQYF.

This clonotype was seen a few times. The rearrangement joins TRBV6-5 to TRBJ2-7, with 11 nucleotides matching TRBD2. The CDR3 runs 20 residues. CDR1 is MNHEY and CDR2 is SVGAGI in the germline V gene. Germline trimming cut 2 bases from V and 4 bases from J; bases unmatched to any gene: 19. CDR3 sequence reads: CASSYRGLAGGLQIRYEQYF. The CDR3 nucleotides read TGTGCCAGCAGTTACCGGGGTCTAGCGGGGGGCCTCCAGATACGATACGAGCAGTACTTC.

This clonotype showed up just a few times. The chain links TRBV7-3 to TRBJ2-2; 11 nucleotides agree with TRBD2. The V gene end was trimmed by 5 bases and the J gene end by 5 bases; junction bases not matched to a gene: 4. Germline V gene lookup returns CDR1 SGHTA and CDR2 FQGTGA. CDR3 length: 15 amino acids. The CDR3: CASSALAGGTGELFF. CDR3 nucleotide sequence: TGTGCCAGCAGCGCCCTAGCGGGGGGTACCGGGGAGCTGTTTTTT.

The J gene is TRBJ2-2, the V gene TRBV5-1, with D uncertain. Trimming removed 6 bases at V and 4 bases at J, with 13 bases between. The CDR3 consists of 14 residues. Per the germline V gene, CDR1 is SGHRS and CDR2 is YFSETQ. CDR3: CASTSEVLTGELFF. Here the CDR3 DNA reads TGCGCCAGCACCTCTGAGGTTCTCACCGGGGAGCTGTTTTTT.

This clonotype was detected only a few times. The rearrangement joins TRBV28 to TRBJ2-5; 8 nucleotides match TRBD2. Germline loops: CDR1 MDHEN, CDR2 SYDVKM. The CDR3 is 16 amino acids. With V trimmed by 4 bases and J by 0 bases, 7 bases remained unmatched. The CDR3 sequence: CASSSRGAGDQETQYF. Written as DNA, the CDR3 is TGTGCCAGCAGTTCTCGGGGAGCGGGGGACCAAGAGACCCAGTACTTC.

This sequence joins TRBV27 and TRBJ2-5; D unresolved. V lost 0 bases, J lost 1 base, and 9 bases lay in between. The germline V gene encodes CDR1 MNHEY and CDR2 SMNVEV (reference sequence). CDR3 length: 15 residues. The CDR3 DNA is TGTGCCAGCAGTTTATCACAGATGCCCCAAGAGACCCAGTACTTC. Its protein product is CASSLSQMPQETQYF.

The table lists this clonotype with a few counts. V usage is TRBV18 and J usage is TRBJ2-1; 9 nucleotides align to TRBD1. CDR3 length: 16 amino acids. Germline V CDR1 and CDR2: KGHSH, LQKENI. V lost 2 bases and J lost 1; bases outside the gene matches: 3. The CDR3 DNA follows: TGTGCCAGCTCACCATCCGGGACAGGGTCCTACAATGAGCAGTTCTTC. Protein product: CASSPSGTGSYNEQFF.

This clonotype was observed a handful of times. This sequence joins TRBV4-1 and TRBJ1-1; D not resolved. Germline lookup yields CDR1 MGHRA and CDR2 YSYEKL. The CDR3 has 14 residues. V was pared by 0 bases and J by 1 base, with 6 bases between. The CDR3 nucleotides are TGCGCCAGCAGCCAAGAAGGGTGGAACACTGAAGCTTTCTTT. It codes for CASSQEGWNTEAFF.

This clonotype was seen a handful of times. The genes are TRBV29-1 and TRBJ2-7; 8 bases are a match to TRBD1. Germline loops: CDR1 SQVTM, CDR2 ANQGSEA. This CDR3 is 13 amino acids long. Losses at the gene ends were 2 bases for V and 1 base for J; bases not matched to a gene: 1. CDR3 in DNA: TGCAGCGTTGAACGGACAGGGTCCTACGAGCAGTACTTC. It is translated as CSVERTGSYEQYF.

This clonotype was counted between two and nine times. The rearrangement joins TRBV4-3 to TRBJ2-5; 7 bases map to TRBD1. V trimming: 5 bases; J trimming: 5 bases; junction bases outside the gene matches: 8. The CDR3 is 14 amino acids. Germline V gene data show CDR1 as LGHNA and CDR2 as YSLEER. The CDR3 spells CASSDRAQSETQYF. In DNA form, the CDR3 reads TGCGCCAGCAGCGACAGGGCCCAGTCGGAGACCCAGTACTTC.

This clonotype has more than one count but fewer than ten. This chain joins TRBV7-9 and TRBJ1-5, with D possibly being TRBD1 (6 bases). The CDR3 is 16 amino acids. CDR1 is SEHNR, CDR2 FQNEAQ, per germline (reference sequence). The germline V and J ends were trimmed by 0 bases and 2 bases, with 11 bases remaining between them. Here the CDR3 DNA reads TGTGCCAGCAGCTTAGCGGGGTCAGGGGGCAATCAGCCCCAGCATTTT. The encoded protein is CASSLAGSGGNQPQHF. Full variable domain (remainder filled in from reference TRBV7-9 and TRBJ1-5): DTGVSQNPRHKITKRGQNVTFRCDPISEHNRLYWYRQTLGQGPEFLTYFQNEAQLEKSRLLSDRFSAERPKGSFSTLEIQRTEQGDSAMYLCASSLAGSGGNQPQHFGDGTRLSIL.

This clonotype has just a few counts. CDR3 sequence: CASSDPKITYNEQFF. DNA of the CDR3: TGTGCCAGCAGCGATCCCAAAATCACCTACAATGAGCAGTTCTTC. The J gene is TRBJ2-1, the V gene TRBV7-2; D is ambiguous. CDR1 and CDR2 from the germline V gene are SGHTA and FQGNSA. The CDR3 runs 15 residues. Trimming stripped 5 bases from V and 2 bases from J, with 13 bases between. Supplemented by reference TRBV7-2 and TRBJ2-1, the full variable domain reads GAGVSQSPSNKVTEKGKDVELRCDPISGHTALYWYRQSLGQGLEFLIYFQGNSAPDKSGLPSDRFSAERTGGSVSTLTIQRTQQEDSAVYLCASSDPKITYNEQFFGPGTRLTVL.